The 6 T cell receptor beta chains listed next were all sequenced from one sample in a study of blood T cell repertoires in COVID-19. Method: immunoSEQ multiplex PCR; TCRdb's copy keeps in-frame clones and lacks some. Of about 220,000 clones in the sample, around 82% were seen once. Sequenced sample: peripheral blood. These receptors all stem from a human donor in a cohort sampled during active COVID-19.

V usage is TRBV5-4 and J usage is TRBJ2-1; the D gene is possibly TRBD2 (5 bases). The germline CDR1 and CDR2 sequences are SGHNT and YYREEE (reference sequence). The V end lost 3 bases, the J end lost 8 bases, and 15 bases lay between the germline ends. The CDR3 is made up of 14 amino acids. The CDR3 spells CASSSNGGGDEQFF. The DNA of the CDR3 is TGTGCCAGCAGCTCGAACGGAGGCGGCGATGAGCAGTTCTTC.

The chain links TRBV9 to TRBJ2-5, with D possibly being TRBD1 (6 bases). Germline lookup yields CDR1 SGDLS and CDR2 YYNGEE. The length of the CDR3 is 15 residues. Deletions cut 0 bases from V and 5 bases from J, with 14 bases between. In nucleotides, the CDR3 is TGTGCCAGCAGCGTAGGAGGGGGAGATGGGGAGACCCAGTACTTC. Residues: CASSVGGGDGETQYF.

The chain has TRBV28 and TRBJ2-1, with TRBD2 as a possible D gene (7 bases). The germline CDR1 and CDR2 sequences are MDHEN and SYDVKM. With 7 bases removed from V and 9 bases from J, the gap between germline ends came to 19 bases. This CDR3 is built from 14 residues. CDR3 nucleotide sequence: TGTGCCAGCACCAAATTTCGAGGGGGGGCTGAGCAGTTCTTC. Translation: CASTKFRGGAEQFF.

J is TRBJ1-6 and V is TRBV6-5; TRBD1 aligns across 10 bases. Germline CDR1 reads MNHEY; CDR2 reads SVGAGI. The junction had 1 base not matched to a gene; V was cut back by 0 bases and J by 8 bases. The CDR3 sequence is 15 residues long. CDR3 nucleotide sequence: TGTGCCAGCAGTTACTCGGGACAGGGGCATTCACCCCTCCACTTT. Translating it yields CASSYSGQGHSPLHF.

The chain links TRBV5-4 to TRBJ2-7, with a weak D call TRBD1 (6 bases). CDR3 length equals 16 residues. Trimming pared 4 bases from V and 6 bases from J, leaving 23 bases between. Germline V gene lookup returns CDR1 SGHNT and CDR2 YYREEE (reference sequence). In DNA, the CDR3 is TGTGCCAGCAGCCGAGACCCCCCAGGGGATTTGCGCGAGCAGTACTTC. Translating gives CASSRDPPGDLREQYF.

The chain is built from TRBV27 and TRBJ1-6; TRBD1 matches at 8 bases. V was clipped by 5 bases and J by 10 bases; unmatched bases: 16. CDR1 is MNHEY, CDR2 SMNVEV, per germline (reference sequence). CDR3 size: 17 residues. The CDR3 DNA sequence: TGTGCCAGCAGTCCTTTAAGGTGGACAGGGAAGGGCTCACCCCTCCACTTT. Its protein is CASSPLRWTGKGSPLHF.